These 18 T cell receptor beta chains were sequenced from one sample in a study of blood T cell repertoires in COVID-19. Here immunoSEQ multiplex PCR was the method, and the copy in TCRdb shows in-frame clones only, minus some. The sample has over 110,000 clones, roughly 88% seen once. Sequenced material: peripheral blood. These receptors were collected from an older man with acute or convalescent COVID-19.

This chain uses TRBV9 with TRBJ2-6, with D possibly matching TRBD2 (6 bases). Looked up from germline, CDR1 is SGDLS and CDR2 is YYNGEE. The CDR3 consists of 17 residues. Trimming removed 4 bases at V and 2 bases at J, with 16 bases between. As DNA, the CDR3 is TGTGCCAGCAGCCCCGCCGAGTGGGGGGCTGGGGCCAACGTCCTGACTTTC. Its translation: CASSPAEWGAGANVLTF.

The table lists this clone with a count of one. DNA of the CDR3: TGTGCCAGCAGGCGGACAGGGAAAACCCATGGCTACACCTTC. Residues: CASRRTGKTHGYTF. The chain has TRBV27 and TRBJ1-2, with TRBD1 matching 8 bases. The CDR3 contains 14 residues. With 6 bases clipped from V and 6 bases from J, the junction kept 9 bases outside the gene matches. Germline values: CDR1 MNHEY, CDR2 SMNVEV (reference sequence).

The chain carries TRBV29-1 and TRBJ1-4, with a tentative D call TRBD1 (5 bases). V lost 7 bases to trimming and J lost 7 bases, with 19 bases between them. CDR3 size: 14 residues. Germline assignment: CDR1 SQVTM and CDR2 ANQGSEA. The CDR3 DNA follows: TGCAGCGCCCGAGAGAGGTCGGGGGGTGAAAAACTGTTTTTT. Translating it yields CSARERSGGEKLFF.

The J gene is TRBJ1-6, the V gene TRBV4-1; 10 nucleotides match TRBD1. The CDR3 length is 19 residues. Germline loops: CDR1 MGHRA, CDR2 YSYEKL. V lost 4 bases to trimming and J lost 2 bases; unmatched junction nucleotides: 11. CDR3 DNA sequence: TGCGCCAGCAGCCCCTCCCGAGACAGGGGGCACACCTATAATTCACCCCTCCACTTT. The encoded protein is CASSPSRDRGHTYNSPLHF.

The rearrangement joins TRBV19 to TRBJ2-1, with D possibly being TRBD2 (5 bases). Trimming removed 5 bases at V and 5 bases at J, with 19 bases between. Germline V gene data show CDR1 as LNHDA and CDR2 as SQIVND (reference sequence). CDR3 length: 16 residues. CDR3 region: CASSPRLRANNNEQFF. In DNA, the CDR3 is TGTGCCAGTAGTCCCCGTTTGCGGGCGAATAACAATGAGCAGTTCTTC.

This clone appeared a single time. The chain links TRBV7-8 to TRBJ1-1, with TRBD1 identical over 10 bases. CDR3 length equals 16 residues. In germline, CDR1 is SGHVS, CDR2 FQNEAQ. J was trimmed by 9 bases and V by 2 bases; bases with no gene match: 12. The CDR3 region has the DNA TGTGCCAGCAGCTTATTCTTCGCGGGACAGGGGACTCAAGCTTTCTTT. Protein: CASSLFFAGQGTQAFF.

The chain carries TRBV18 and TRBJ2-5; no firm D call. V lost 2 bases and J 5 bases, leaving 15 bases between the germline ends. The CDR3 spans 15 residues. The germline gives CDR1 KGHSH, CDR2 LQKENI. CDR3 region: CASSPFSEPIETQYF. The CDR3 coding sequence is TGTGCCAGCTCACCATTTTCCGAGCCCATTGAGACCCAGTACTTC. The full variable domain, in which reference TRBV18 and TRBJ2-5 provide the parts outside the CDR3, is NAGVMQNPRHLVRRRGQEARLRCSPMKGHSHVYWYRQLPEEGLKFMVYLQKENIIDESGMPKERFSAEFPKEGPSILRIQQVVRGDSAAYFCASSPFSEPIETQYFGPGTRLLVL.

The chain employs TRBV27 and TRBJ1-1; D unresolved. The CDR3 is 13 residues long. V lost 2 bases and J 1 base, leaving 5 bases between the germline ends. Germline CDR1 and CDR2: MNHEY and SMNVEV (reference sequence). This CDR3 reads CASSLNWNTEAFF. The CDR3 DNA sequence: TGTGCCAGCAGTTTAAACTGGAACACTGAAGCTTTCTTT.

The chain uses TRBV7-2 and TRBJ1-1; D unresolved. Germline CDR1 SGHTA, CDR2 FQGNSA. Trimming stripped 2 bases from V and 1 base from J, with 8 bases between. The CDR3 length is 14 residues. The CDR3 DNA is TGTGCCAGCAGCTTAATCTTCTCGAACACTGAAGCTTTCTTT. Its protein is CASSLIFSNTEAFF.

This chain links TRBV4-1 with TRBJ2-7, with TRBD1 matching 9 bases. With V trimmed by 0 bases and J by 7 bases, 4 bases remained unmatched. The CDR3 covers 14 residues. CDR1 is MGHRA, CDR2 YSYEKL, per germline. CDR3 in DNA: TGCGCCAGCAGCCAAGAGGGGACAGGGAGGGAGCAGTACTTC. Protein sequence: CASSQEGTGREQYF.

The chain is built from TRBV4-1 and TRBJ1-2, with no clear D. This CDR3 is 13 amino acids long. Germline CDR1 MGHRA, CDR2 YSYEKL. Trimming took off 0 bases at V and 10 bases at J, with 12 bases between the two ends. This CDR3 reads CASSQEAGLLYTF. In nucleotides, the CDR3 is TGCGCCAGCAGCCAAGAGGCAGGCCTACTCTACACCTTC.

The J gene is TRBJ2-5, the V gene TRBV3-1 (or the pseudogene TRBV3-2); TRBD1 matches at 8 bases. This CDR3 region has 17 residues. In germline, CDR1 is LGHDT, CDR2 YNNKEL (reference sequence). Trimming removed 4 bases from V and 5 bases from J; junction bases left unmatched: 15. In DNA form, the CDR3 reads TGTGCCAGCAGCCGCCGAAGCGTCTCAGGGGGCCGGGAGACCCAGTACTTC. It translates to CASSRRSVSGGRETQYF.

This rearrangement joins TRBV5-6 to TRBJ2-7; D perhaps matches TRBD2 (5 bases). The ends were cut back, 4 bases at V and 3 bases at J, with 14 bases in the middle. Germline CDR1 SGHDT, CDR2 YYEEEE. The CDR3 runs 14 residues. CDR3 in amino acids: CASSAGSPLYEQYF. CDR3 in DNA: TGTGCCAGCAGCGCGGGCAGCCCCCTCTACGAGCAGTACTTC.

This clone appeared a single time. This chain uses TRBV7-2 with TRBJ2-3; D might be TRBD1 (6 bases). Deletions cut 6 bases from V and 4 bases from J, with 14 bases between. The germline V gene has CDR1 SGHTA and CDR2 FQGNSA. The length of the CDR3 is 14 residues. The chain's CDR3 is CASSLPEGADTQYF. The CDR3 DNA reads as TGTGCCAGCAGTCTCCCCGAGGGGGCAGATACGCAGTATTTT.

The chain carries TRBV5-1 and TRBJ2-7; 7 nucleotides match TRBD1. Germline V gene lookup returns CDR1 SGHRS and CDR2 YFSETQ. The CDR3 loop spans 17 amino acids. V dropped 4 bases and J dropped 7; count of bases not matched to a gene: 20. The CDR3 DNA follows: TGCGCCAGCAGCCAAATTCCCCGGACAGGCCTCCGGGGAGAGCAGTACTTC. This translates into CASSQIPRTGLRGEQYF.

CDR3 loop: CASTEGTSGVDEQFF. The CDR3 region has the DNA TGCGCCAGCACCGAGGGGACTAGCGGGGTCGATGAGCAGTTCTTC. The chain links TRBV10-1 to TRBJ2-1; 13 nucleotides line up with TRBD2. CDR3 length: 15 amino acids. The V gene's germline CDR1 is WNHNN and CDR2 SYGVQD (reference sequence). J gave up 8 bases and V 7 bases, and 8 bases lay outside the gene matches.

The chain couples TRBV30 to TRBJ2-1, with 7 bases identical to TRBD1. Trimming cost V 1 base and J 7 bases; bases outside gene matches: 7. The CDR3 is 14 amino acids. Germline assignment: CDR1 GTSNPN and CDR2 SVGIG (reference sequence). CDR3 in DNA: TGTGCCTGGAGTGGGGACAGCGGCCAGAATGAGCAGTTCTTC. The encoded protein is CAWSGDSGQNEQFF.

This clone is a singleton in its sample. The chain combines TRBV18 with TRBJ2-5, with D tentatively TRBD1 (6 bases). The CDR3 sequence is 14 residues long. V was clipped by 2 bases and J by 5 bases, with 12 bases between them. The germline V gene encodes CDR1 KGHSH and CDR2 LQKENI. The CDR3 reads CASSPDRSFETQYF. In nucleotides, the CDR3 is TGTGCCAGCTCACCAGACAGGAGTTTCGAGACCCAGTACTTC.